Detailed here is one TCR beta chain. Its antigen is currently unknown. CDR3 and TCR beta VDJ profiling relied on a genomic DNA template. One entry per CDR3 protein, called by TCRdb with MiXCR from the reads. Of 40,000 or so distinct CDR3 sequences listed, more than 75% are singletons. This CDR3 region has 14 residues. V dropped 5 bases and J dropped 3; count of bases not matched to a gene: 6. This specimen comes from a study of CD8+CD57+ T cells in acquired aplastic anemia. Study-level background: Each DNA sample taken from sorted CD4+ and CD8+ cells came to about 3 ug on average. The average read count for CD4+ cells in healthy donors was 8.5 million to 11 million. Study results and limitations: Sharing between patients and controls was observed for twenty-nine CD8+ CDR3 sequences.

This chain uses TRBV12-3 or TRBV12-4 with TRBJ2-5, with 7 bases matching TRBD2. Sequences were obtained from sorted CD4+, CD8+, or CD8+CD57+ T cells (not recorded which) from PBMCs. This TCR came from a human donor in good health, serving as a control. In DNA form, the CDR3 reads TGTGCCAGCAGTGTGCGGACTAGTAAAGAGACCCAGTACTTC. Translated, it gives CASSVRTSKETQYF.